The 31 T cell receptor beta chains presented below share a single source sample, sequenced in a study of naive CD8 T cells in extremely preterm neonates. Measured with immunoSEQ multiplex PCR; TCRdb has only the in-frame clones, and not every one. The table shows roughly 7,900 clones, with about 97% occurring only once. Cord blood came from elective full-term cesareans at roughly 35-43 weeks without labor or membrane rupture. Sequenced input: naive CD8+ T cells from cord blood. These receptors were obtained from a newborn in good health.

This rearrangement joins TRBV19 to TRBJ2-3; D perhaps matches TRBD2 (6 bases). V was pared by 8 bases and J by 5 bases, with 14 bases between. CDR3 length: 13 residues. In germline, CDR1 is LNHDA, CDR2 SQIVND (reference sequence). The DNA of the CDR3 is TGTGCCAGTGGCATGACGGAGGGAGATACGCAGTATTTT. Translating it yields CASGMTEGDTQYF.

The chain has TRBV5-6 and TRBJ2-7; no reliable D call. The CDR3 has 12 amino acids. Trimming cost V 2 bases and J 4 bases, with 7 bases left between them. CDR1 and CDR2 from the germline V gene are SGHDT and YYEEEE. The CDR3 is CASSFGQYEQYF. Written as DNA, the CDR3 is TGTGCCAGCAGCTTTGGCCAGTACGAGCAGTACTTC.

The chain recombines TRBV29-1 with TRBJ2-7, with 7 bases that match TRBD1. This CDR3 is 13 amino acids long. Per the germline V gene, CDR1 is SQVTM and CDR2 is ANQGSEA. J was trimmed by 1 base and V by 2 bases; bases with no gene match: 2. This CDR3 is CSVETTGSYEQYF. The CDR3 region has the DNA TGCAGCGTTGAAACGACAGGGTCCTACGAGCAGTACTTC.

This chain joins TRBV5-6 and TRBJ2-7, with TRBD1 matching 8 bases. CDR1 is SGHDT, CDR2 YYEEEE, per germline. Trimming removed 0 bases from V and 3 bases from J; junction bases left unmatched: 2. CDR3 length: 14 amino acids. CDR3 coding DNA: TGTGCCAGCAGCTTGGGGGACAGGTTCTACGAGCAGTACTTC. Its protein is CASSLGDRFYEQYF.

The chain carries TRBV19 and TRBJ1-2, with 7 bases lining up with TRBD1. This CDR3 is 14 amino acids long. The trim removed 6 bases at V and 3 bases at J, leaving 7 bases unmatched. CDR1 is LNHDA and CDR2 is SQIVND in the germline V gene (reference sequence). The chain's CDR3 is CASSLQGPHYGYTF. CDR3 DNA: TGTGCCAGTAGCTTACAGGGGCCTCACTATGGCTACACCTTC.

The chain recombines TRBV27 with TRBJ2-5, with a tentative D call TRBD1 (6 bases). Germline CDR1 reads MNHEY; CDR2 reads SMNVEV (reference sequence). The V gene lost 3 bases and the J gene lost 11 bases, with 16 bases spanning the gap. This CDR3 comprises 13 residues. The chain's CDR3 is CASSFMDRGEQYF. Written as DNA, the CDR3 is TGTGCCAGCAGTTTTATGGACAGAGGTGAACAGTACTTC.

The V call is TRBV30, the J call TRBJ2-5; 10 nucleotides line up with TRBD2. Germline lookup yields CDR1 GTSNPN and CDR2 SVGIG (reference sequence). After removal of 0 bases from V and 5 bases from J, the junction contained 6 bases not matched to a gene. The CDR3 consists of 15 residues. The CDR3 loop reads CAWSVSGGAGETQYF. In nucleotides, the CDR3 is TGTGCCTGGAGTGTGAGCGGGGGGGCTGGGGAGACCCAGTACTTC.

The chain couples TRBV2 to TRBJ1-1, with a weak D call TRBD1 (5 bases). Germline V gives CDR1 SNHLY, CDR2 FYNNEI. Trimming stripped 8 bases from V and 3 bases from J, with 10 bases between. This CDR3 region has 12 residues. The CDR3 reads CASGAGHTEAFF. The CDR3 DNA reads as TGTGCCAGCGGAGCAGGGCACACTGAAGCTTTCTTT.

The chain combines TRBV27 with TRBJ1-6; 9 bases fit TRBD1. Germline lookup yields CDR1 MNHEY and CDR2 SMNVEV (reference sequence). The CDR3 runs 14 residues. V dropped 2 bases and J dropped 7; count of bases not matched to a gene: 0. CDR3 sequence reads: CASSLGTGNSPLHF. As DNA, the CDR3 is TGTGCCAGCAGTTTAGGGACAGGGAATTCACCCCTCCACTTT.

The chain couples TRBV2 to TRBJ2-7; 8 nucleotides align to TRBD2. V trimming: 7 bases; J trimming: 2 bases; junction bases outside the gene matches: 4. CDR1 is SNHLY, CDR2 FYNNEI, per germline. The CDR3 totals 13 residues. The CDR3 loop reads CASIPGLAYEQYF. The CDR3 DNA reads TGTGCCAGCATCCCGGGACTAGCCTACGAGCAGTACTTC.

The chain has TRBV7-2 and TRBJ2-5; 11 positions match TRBD2. The J call may be in error: the DNA end matches TRBJ2-7 better. The CDR3 loop spans 15 amino acids. The germline V gene encodes CDR1 SGHTA and CDR2 FQGNSA. The CDR3 sequence: CASSLASGGAYEQYF. In DNA, the CDR3 is TGTGCCAGCAGCTTAGCTAGCGGGGGGGCCTACGAGCAGTACTTC.

This CDR3 is CASSGRQGADGYTF. The CDR3 DNA is TGTGCCAGCAGCGGGCGACAGGGGGCGGATGGCTACACCTTC. The V gene is TRBV9, the J gene TRBJ1-2; 10 positions match TRBD1. The CDR3 is 14 residues long. The germline V gene has CDR1 SGDLS and CDR2 YYNGEE. The trim removed 3 bases at V and 6 bases at J, leaving 5 bases unmatched. Full variable domain (missing parts from reference TRBV9 and TRBJ1-2): DSGVTQTPKHLITATGQRVTLRCSPRSGDLSVYWYQQSLDQGLQFLIQYYNGEERAKGNILERFSAQQFPDLHSELNLSSLELGDSALYFCASSGRQGADGYTFGSGTRLTVV.

The chain employs TRBV19 and TRBJ1-2; 7 bases fit TRBD1. This CDR3 is built from 13 residues. The V and J ends lost 8 bases and 4 bases, in that order; junction bases with no gene match: 7. CDR1 is LNHDA, CDR2 SQIVND, per germline (reference sequence). The CDR3 DNA reads as TGTGCCAGTCAACCCCCAGGGGGCTATGGCTACACCTTC. It is translated as CASQPPGGYGYTF.

The rearrangement links TRBV5-6 to TRBJ2-7, with D maybe TRBD1 (6 bases). Germline-derived CDR1 and CDR2 are SGHDT and YYEEEE. Trimming took off 6 bases at V and 3 bases at J, with 19 bases between the two ends. CDR3 length: 15 amino acids. The CDR3 sequence is CASTCRGPVNYEQYF. As DNA, the CDR3 is TGTGCCAGCACCTGCAGGGGCCCGGTTAACTACGAGCAGTACTTC.

This chain uses TRBV21-1 with TRBJ1-4; the table's D call TRBD1 went unverified against the DNA. TRBV21-1 is given as a pseudogene. CDR3 length equals 15 residues. The CDR3 DNA sequence: TGTGCCAGCAGCGCCCCGGGACAGGTTAATGAAAAACTGTTTTTT. Encoded protein: CASSAPGQVNEKLFF.

This clone was picked up one time. This chain connects TRBV5-6 to TRBJ1-1; the match to TRBD1 covers 8 bases. The CDR3 totals 16 residues. Trimming removed 0 bases from V and 0 bases from J; junction bases left unmatched: 4. Germline CDR1 SGHDT, CDR2 YYEEEE. Written as DNA, the CDR3 is TGTGCCAGCAGCTTGGCTAAGACAGGGGTGAACACTGAAGCTTTCTTT. Encoded protein: CASSLAKTGVNTEAFF.

This sequence joins TRBV4-1 and TRBJ2-5; weak D call: TRBD1 (5 bases). The end of the DNA fits TRBJ2-7 better, so the J call may be wrong. Germline V lookup: CDR1 MGHRA, CDR2 YSYEKL. This CDR3 is 15 amino acids long. In nucleotides, the CDR3 is TGCGCCAGCAGCCAAGGGGCAGGGTTCTCCTACGAGCAGTACTTC. This gives the protein CASSQGAGFSYEQYF.

A single count supports this clone. The rearrangement links TRBV7-9 to TRBJ1-1, with TRBD1 matching 7 bases. V lost 2 bases, J lost 1 base, and 4 bases stayed unmatched. CDR3 length: 15 amino acids. CDR1 and CDR2 (germline): SEHNR, FQNEAQ (reference sequence). The CDR3 reads CASSLPWTGNTEAFF. CDR3 bases: TGTGCCAGCAGCTTACCCTGGACAGGGAACACTGAAGCTTTCTTT.

The chain employs TRBV30 and TRBJ2-1; 11 nucleotides align to TRBD2. The trim removed 5 bases at V and 0 bases at J, leaving 3 bases unmatched. Germline values: CDR1 GTSNPN, CDR2 SVGIG (reference sequence). The CDR3 consists of 15 residues. This CDR3 is CAWATSGNSYNEQFF. The CDR3 DNA is TGTGCCTGGGCGACTAGCGGGAACTCCTACAATGAGCAGTTCTTC.

The chain recombines TRBV6-5 with TRBJ2-1, with 7 bases matching TRBD2. CDR1 is MNHEY and CDR2 is SVGAGI in the germline V gene. The CDR3 is made up of 13 amino acids. The trim removed 4 bases at V and 3 bases at J, leaving 0 bases unmatched. The CDR3 DNA sequence: TGTGCCAGCAGTTGGACTAGCTACAATGAGCAGTTCTTC. Translating gives CASSWTSYNEQFF.

The chain has TRBV7-9 and TRBJ1-5; D may be TRBD1 (5 bases). Germline assignment: CDR1 SEHNR and CDR2 FQNEAQ (reference sequence). The V gene lost 0 bases and the J gene lost 0 bases, with 6 bases spanning the gap. This CDR3 has 15 residues. The CDR3 region is CASSLAGDSNQPQHF. The CDR3 DNA is TGTGCCAGCAGCTTAGCAGGGGATAGCAATCAGCCCCAGCATTTT.

The rearrangement links TRBV5-6 to TRBJ1-2; D call uncertain. With 4 bases removed from V and 4 bases from J, the gap between germline ends came to 17 bases. CDR3 length: 15 amino acids. Germline lookup yields CDR1 SGHDT and CDR2 YYEEEE. The CDR3 here is CASSGVWELFYGYTF. The CDR3, as DNA: TGTGCCAGCAGCGGCGTCTGGGAGCTCTTCTATGGCTACACCTTC.

CDR3 sequence reads: CSVGGPTGADYGYTF. In DNA, the CDR3 is TGCAGCGTTGGGGGACCGACAGGGGCGGACTATGGCTACACCTTC. The chain has TRBV29-1 and TRBJ1-2; 8 positions match TRBD1. Germline V gives CDR1 SQVTM, CDR2 ANQGSEA. This CDR3 is built from 15 residues. The junction had 10 bases not matched to a gene; V was cut back by 4 bases and J by 3 bases.

V usage is TRBV11-2 and J usage is TRBJ1-1, with 10 bases that match TRBD1. The CDR3 extends over 13 amino acids. Germline CDR1 is SGHAT and CDR2 is FQNNGV. Here the CDR3 DNA reads TGTGCTACGACAGGGGGCCGTTACACTGAAGCTTTCTTT. It encodes CATTGGRYTEAFF.

The chain employs TRBV7-9 and TRBJ1-5; perhaps TRBD1 as D (6 bases). V was trimmed by 3 bases and J by 4 bases, leaving 7 bases between them. The CDR3 extends over 13 amino acids. The germline gives CDR1 SEHNR, CDR2 FQNEAQ (reference sequence). CDR3 nucleotide sequence: TGTGCCAGCAGCTTGGGACAAAATCAGCCCCAGCATTTT. It yields the protein CASSLGQNQPQHF.

This clone appeared once. The J gene is TRBJ2-7, the V gene TRBV4-3; a weak D match, TRBD2 (6 bases). Germline CDR1 reads LGHNA; CDR2 reads YSLEER. CDR3 length: 14 amino acids. V was shortened by 1 base and J by 0 bases, with 7 bases between the two germline ends. This CDR3 is CASSQGSGSYEQYF. The CDR3, as DNA: TGCGCCAGCAGCCAAGGTAGCGGCTCCTACGAGCAGTACTTC.

Concerning this clone: In the same sample, other DNA sequences code for this CDR3. The V and J genes are TRBV4-2 and TRBJ1-2, with 7 bases identical to TRBD1. The V gene end was trimmed by 0 bases and the J gene end by 3 bases; junction bases not matched to a gene: 7. Per the germline V gene, CDR1 is LGHNA and CDR2 is YNFKEQ. The CDR3 length is 16 residues. CDR3 amino acids: CASSQEYGTGDYGYTF. The DNA of the CDR3 is TGTGCCAGCAGCCAAGAATACGGAACAGGGGACTATGGCTACACCTTC.

This chain connects TRBV11-2 to TRBJ1-1; maybe TRBD1 (6 bases). V lost 3 bases and J 4 bases, leaving 15 bases between the germline ends. In germline, CDR1 is SGHAT, CDR2 FQNNGV. CDR3 length: 15 residues. CDR3 amino acids: CASSFAGGQVTEAFF. As DNA, the CDR3 is TGTGCCAGCAGCTTCGCCGGGGGGCAAGTCACTGAAGCTTTCTTT.

This chain joins TRBV19 and TRBJ2-1, with D unresolved. Between the trimmed V and J ends, which lost 3 bases and 0 bases, there was a span of 9 bases. Germline V gene data show CDR1 as LNHDA and CDR2 as SQIVND (reference sequence). CDR3 length: 15 amino acids. The CDR3 reads CASSMSGSSYNEQFF. The CDR3 DNA reads TGTGCCAGTAGTATGAGTGGTAGCTCCTACAATGAGCAGTTCTTC.

V gene TRBV4-1 combines with J gene TRBJ2-1; 8 nucleotides agree with TRBD2. The CDR3 loop spans 17 amino acids. With 0 bases clipped from V and 7 bases from J, the junction kept 11 bases outside the gene matches. Germline lookup yields CDR1 MGHRA and CDR2 YSYEKL. This CDR3 reads CASSQESGTSGRNEQFF. CDR3 nucleotides: TGCGCCAGCAGCCAAGAGTCTGGAACTAGCGGTAGAAATGAGCAGTTCTTC.

J is TRBJ1-6 and V is TRBV4-1; TRBD1 is a possible D gene (6 bases). The germline CDR1 and CDR2 sequences are MGHRA and YSYEKL. The CDR3 sequence is 16 residues long. Trimming took off 0 bases at V and 9 bases at J, with 15 bases between the two ends. The CDR3: CASSQDKGQGTSPLHF. DNA of the CDR3: TGCGCCAGCAGCCAAGATAAAGGGCAGGGGACTTCACCCCTCCACTTT.